Each of the 21 T cell receptor beta chains below was sequenced from the same sample in a study of blood T cell repertoires in COVID-19. The assay was immunoSEQ multiplex PCR, and TCRdb's table has in-frame clones only and misses some. The data contain a few hundred thousand clones, 70% to 90% of them seen just once; the ten biggest clones take up over 5.5%. The sequenced sample consisted of peripheral blood. These receptors were taken from a woman aged 50 to 60 with COVID-19, enrolled during active disease.

The gene calls are TRBV6-2 or TRBV6-3 and TRBJ2-1; weak D call: TRBD1 (6 bases). The germline gives CDR1 MNHEY, CDR2 SVGEGT. V lost 2 bases, J lost 7 bases, and 18 bases lay in between. This CDR3 has 16 amino acids. In nucleotides, the CDR3 is TGTGCCAGCAGTTACGACGGGACACTCAGCTGGAATGAGCAGTTCTTC. Encoded protein: CASSYDGTLSWNEQFF.

The chain links TRBV14 to TRBJ2-7; D is undetermined. The ends were cut back, 0 bases at V and 8 bases at J, with 14 bases in the middle. The length of the CDR3 is 14 residues. The germline V gene encodes CDR1 SGHDN and CDR2 FVKESK. The CDR3 DNA reads TGTGCCAGCAGCCAAGATCGGGTACGCCCCAAGCAGTACTTC. Translation gives CASSQDRVRPKQYF.

V and J are TRBV19 and TRBJ1-1, with a weak D call TRBD1 (5 bases). Germline V gene data show CDR1 as LNHDA and CDR2 as SQIVND (reference sequence). The CDR3 totals 14 residues. V lost 7 bases, J lost 2 bases, and 14 bases lay in between. The CDR3 DNA sequence: TGTGCCAGTACTCCCGGACACCCTAACACTGAAGCTTTCTTT. It translates to CASTPGHPNTEAFF.

The V gene is TRBV19, the J gene TRBJ2-5, with 7 bases identical to TRBD1. Germline lookup yields CDR1 LNHDA and CDR2 SQIVND (reference sequence). This CDR3 has 14 amino acids. With 6 bases clipped from V and 2 bases from J, the junction kept 6 bases outside the gene matches. CDR3 sequence: CASSPGQAQETQYF. CDR3 sequence (DNA): TGTGCCAGTAGCCCCGGACAGGCTCAAGAGACCCAGTACTTC.

This clone was picked up a small number of times. The genes are TRBV7-6 and TRBJ2-5; 11 nucleotides match TRBD2. V shed 5 bases and J 5 bases; nucleotides not matched to a gene: 7. Germline V gene data show CDR1 as SGHVS and CDR2 as FNYEAQ. This CDR3 comprises 15 residues. The CDR3 DNA reads TGTGCCAGCAGCCTCCTAGCGGGAGGAATGGAGACCCAGTACTTC. Its translation is CASSLLAGGMETQYF.

The chain recombines TRBV4-3 with TRBJ1-1; perhaps TRBD1 as D (5 bases). The germline gives CDR1 LGHNA, CDR2 YSLEER. V gave up 3 bases and J gave up 3 bases, with 8 bases separating them. This CDR3 spans 13 amino acids. CDR3 bases: TGCGCCAGCAGCCAGGGGGGATACACTGAAGCTTTCTTT. Protein: CASSQGGYTEAFF.

The chain carries TRBV4-2 and TRBJ1-3; D gene ambiguous. Germline-derived CDR1 and CDR2 are LGHNA and YNFKEQ. V was clipped by 2 bases and J by 4 bases, with 3 bases between them. This CDR3 is built from 12 residues. This CDR3 is CASSQRGNTIYF. CDR3 DNA: TGTGCCAGCAGCCAACGGGGAAACACCATATATTTT.

This clone has only one observation. J is TRBJ1-1 and V is TRBV29-1; 8 positions match TRBD1. V gave up 6 bases and J gave up 0 bases; unmatched junction bases: 9. This CDR3 comprises 15 residues. Per germline, CDR1 SQVTM and CDR2 ANQGSEA. The CDR3 nucleotides read TGCAGCGTCACGGGGGGACAGGCCATGAACACTGAAGCTTTCTTT. It codes for CSVTGGQAMNTEAFF.

V is TRBV29-1 and J is TRBJ2-6; weak D call: TRBD2 (6 bases). Between the trimmed V and J ends, which lost 6 bases and 2 bases, there was a span of 17 bases. Germline V gene data show CDR1 as SQVTM and CDR2 as ANQGSEA. The CDR3 has 16 residues. The CDR3 protein is CSVITREWPGANVLTF. CDR3 DNA: TGCAGCGTGATTACCCGGGAGTGGCCTGGGGCCAACGTCCTGACTTTC.

The CDR3 DNA is TGTGCCATCAATTCAAGGGACAGGGGGCTCTACAATGAGCAGTTCTTC. The encoded protein is CAINSRDRGLYNEQFF. The V call is TRBV10-3, the J call TRBJ2-1; 12 bases align to TRBD1. Germline CDR1 is ENHRY and CDR2 is SYGVKD. V gave up 7 bases and J gave up 3 bases; unmatched junction bases: 7. The CDR3 extends over 16 amino acids.

The chain uses TRBV29-1 and TRBJ1-1; D unclear. V gave up 4 bases and J gave up 1 base, with 7 bases separating them. Germline assignment: CDR1 SQVTM and CDR2 ANQGSEA. The CDR3 totals 12 residues. The CDR3 here is CSVVGRNTEAFF. CDR3 nucleotide sequence: TGCAGCGTTGTTGGCAGGAACACTGAAGCTTTCTTT. The full variable domain, rest sourced from reference TRBV29-1 and TRBJ1-1, is SAVISQKPSRDICQRGTSLTIQCQVDSQVTMMFWYRQQPGQSLTLIATANQGSEATYESGFVIDKFPISRPNLTFSTLTVSNMSPEDSSIYLCSVVGRNTEAFFGQGTRLTVV.

V gene TRBV2 combines with J gene TRBJ2-1, with D hard to call. The germline CDR1 and CDR2 sequences are SNHLY and FYNNEI. This CDR3 region has 14 residues. V lost 2 bases and J 0 bases, leaving 5 bases between the germline ends. The chain's CDR3 is CASSELSSYNEQFF. The DNA for the CDR3 is TGTGCCAGCAGTGAACTTAGCTCCTACAATGAGCAGTTCTTC.

Only one count was recorded for this clone. In DNA, the CDR3 is TGTGCCATCAGTCGGGGACTAGCGGGAAACACAGATACGCAGTATTTT. Its translation: CAISRGLAGNTDTQYF. The rearrangement links TRBV10-3 to TRBJ2-3, with 13 bases matching TRBD2. V was clipped by 5 bases and J by 2 bases; unmatched bases: 4. The CDR3 extends over 16 amino acids. CDR1 and CDR2 (germline): ENHRY, SYGVKD.

J is TRBJ2-1 and V is TRBV4-1, with a tentative D call TRBD1 (6 bases). V was clipped by 3 bases and J by 9 bases, with 12 bases between them. The length of the CDR3 is 13 residues. Per germline, CDR1 MGHRA and CDR2 YSYEKL. The CDR3 DNA reads as TGCGCCAGCAGCCAGCTACAGGGAAGTGAGCAGTTCTTC. Translation: CASSQLQGSEQFF.

The chain employs TRBV15 and TRBJ2-7; maybe TRBD2 (5 bases). There are 16 residues in the CDR3. Deletions cut 0 bases from V and 1 base from J, with 13 bases between. Germline CDR1 LNHNV, CDR2 YYDKDF (reference sequence). The CDR3 region has the DNA TGTGCCACCAGCAGAGATTTGGGAGTGCCTTCCTACGAGCAGTACTTC. Amino acids: CATSRDLGVPSYEQYF.

V is TRBV5-6 and J is TRBJ2-1; D is perhaps TRBD1 (5 bases). The V end was cut by 2 bases, the J end by 2 bases, with 14 bases between. Germline V gene data show CDR1 as SGHDT and CDR2 as YYEEEE. CDR3 length equals 16 residues. The CDR3 spells CASSFTGQGPYNEQFF. The CDR3 DNA sequence: TGTGCCAGCAGCTTTACTGGGCAGGGCCCCTACAATGAGCAGTTCTTC.

CDR3 in amino acids: CASSLEGTAPNEQFF. The CDR3 bases are TGTGCCAGCAGCTTAGAAGGGACAGCTCCGAATGAGCAGTTCTTC. This sequence joins TRBV7-9 and TRBJ2-1; 7 bases match TRBD1. Germline loops: CDR1 SEHNR, CDR2 FQNEAQ (reference sequence). J gave up 7 bases and V 1 base, and 7 bases lay outside the gene matches. CDR3 length: 15 amino acids.

The chain combines TRBV30 with TRBJ1-6, with D perhaps matching TRBD1 (5 bases). Germline CDR1 reads GTSNPN; CDR2 reads SVGIG (reference sequence). CDR3 length: 15 amino acids. V gave up 3 bases and J gave up 0 bases, with 9 bases separating them. The CDR3 DNA follows: TGTGCCTGGAGGGGGGGAAGCTCCTATAATTCACCCCTCCACTTT. Translating gives CAWRGGSSYNSPLHF.

The chain recombines TRBV24-1 with TRBJ2-3; D gene uncertain. Trimming left V 4 bases short and J 1 base short, with 8 bases between. Germline V gene sequence: CDR1 KGHDR, CDR2 SFDVKD. The length of the CDR3 is 14 residues. The CDR3 reads CATSETVGTDTQYF. CDR3 nucleotide sequence: TGTGCCACCAGTGAAACGGTCGGCACAGATACGCAGTATTTT.

This sequence joins TRBV7-9 and TRBJ2-6; no clear D. Trimming cost V 0 bases and J 2 bases, with 5 bases left between them. The CDR3 consists of 15 residues. Germline-derived CDR1 and CDR2 are SEHNR and FQNEAQ (reference sequence). DNA for the CDR3: TGTGCCAGCAGCTTAGCCCTCCCTGGGGCCAACGTCCTGACTTTC. This codes for CASSLALPGANVLTF.

The genes are TRBV7-9 and TRBJ2-2; D remains ambiguous. This CDR3 spans 17 amino acids. Between the trimmed V and J ends, which lost 3 bases and 6 bases, there was a span of 20 bases. Germline V CDR1 and CDR2: SEHNR, FQNEAQ (reference sequence). The CDR3 is CASSFRPEPATSGELFF. The CDR3, as DNA: TGTGCCAGCAGCTTCAGACCGGAGCCAGCAACCTCCGGGGAGCTGTTTTTT.